The 10 T cell receptor beta chains below were found in one sample sequenced in a study of blood T cell repertoires in COVID-19. Data came from immunoSEQ multiplex PCR; TCRdb stores just in-frame clones and leaves some out. In the table there are under 300,000 clones, approximately 80% of which are singletons. The sequenced sample consisted of peripheral blood. Receptors originate from a woman aged 55-70 years with active or convalescent COVID-19.

This sequence joins TRBV7-9 and TRBJ1-6; no clear D. Trimming cost V 8 bases and J 8 bases, with 13 bases left between them. This CDR3 has 13 amino acids. From germline, CDR1 is SEHNR and CDR2 FQNEAQ (reference sequence). The DNA for the CDR3 is TGTGCCAGCCGGGAACTGAAGGATTCACCCCTCCACTTT. It codes for CASRELKDSPLHF.

This clone was seen a few times. This chain joins TRBV5-6 and TRBJ1-2, with D possibly matching TRBD1 (5 bases). The CDR3 is 14 amino acids. Germline CDR1 is SGHDT and CDR2 is YYEEEE. V lost 1 base, J lost 1 base, and 8 bases lay in between. CDR3 DNA: TGTGCCAGCAGCTTGCCACAGGTTAACTATGGCTACACCTTC. Translation: CASSLPQVNYGYTF.

The chain is built from TRBV29-1 and TRBJ1-2; D may be TRBD1 (6 bases). V lost 5 bases, J lost 4 bases, and 17 bases lay in between. CDR1 and CDR2 from the germline V gene are SQVTM and ANQGSEA. CDR3 length equals 14 residues. The CDR3 DNA follows: TGCAGCGTTCAATTACCAACAGGGCCCTATGGCTACACCTTC. It is translated as CSVQLPTGPYGYTF.

This clone was observed a few times. This chain links TRBV2 with TRBJ1-2, with 9 bases matching TRBD1. Germline CDR1 reads SNHLY; CDR2 reads FYNNEI. After removal of 7 bases from V and 4 bases from J, the junction contained 10 bases not matched to a gene. The CDR3 loop spans 15 amino acids. The CDR3 region is CASNQQGAVGYGYTF. CDR3 in DNA: TGTGCCAGCAATCAACAGGGGGCTGTGGGCTATGGCTACACCTTC.

This clone was counted between two and nine times. The chain links TRBV5-1 to TRBJ1-5; 8 nucleotides line up with TRBD1. The germline V gene encodes CDR1 SGHRS and CDR2 YFSETQ. The V segment lost 0 bases and the J segment 5 bases; nucleotides outside the gene matches: 4. This CDR3 is 15 amino acids long. CDR3 sequence: CASSLGQGSYQPQHF. As DNA, the CDR3 is TGCGCCAGCAGCTTGGGACAGGGGAGTTATCAGCCCCAGCATTTT.

The chain links TRBV7-2 to TRBJ2-1; 10 bases match TRBD2. CDR1 and CDR2 from the germline V gene are SGHTA and FQGNSA. The CDR3 is 19 amino acids. The ends lost 3 bases at V and 3 bases at J; junction bases unmatched: 14. The CDR3 protein is CASSLGSGLARLSYNEQFF. The DNA for the CDR3 is TGTGCCAGCAGCTTGGGGTCGGGACTAGCGAGATTGAGCTACAATGAGCAGTTCTTC.

A few counts support this clone. The rearrangement links TRBV3-1 (or the pseudogene TRBV3-2) to TRBJ2-2; 7 bases agree with TRBD1. Trimming at V came to 4 bases and at J to 8 bases, leaving 7 bases not matched to a gene. Germline V gene lookup returns CDR1 LGHDT and CDR2 YNNKEL (reference sequence). The CDR3 is 14 amino acids. This CDR3 is CASSLLTGSGELFF. In nucleotides, the CDR3 is TGTGCCAGCAGCCTTTTGACAGGGTCTGGGGAGCTGTTTTTT.

The gene calls are TRBV5-4 and TRBJ2-7; 12 bases align to TRBD2. Trimming at V came to 2 bases and at J to 3 bases, leaving 3 bases not matched to a gene. The CDR3 is made up of 15 amino acids. Germline V gene lookup returns CDR1 SGHNT and CDR2 YYREEE (reference sequence). The DNA of the CDR3 is TGTGCCAGCAGCTTTGGACTAGCGGGGAACTACGAGCAGTACTTC. It encodes CASSFGLAGNYEQYF. Variable domain in full (rest from reference TRBV5-4 and TRBJ2-7): ETGVTQSPTHLIKTRGQQVTLRCSSQSGHNTVSWYQQALGQGPQFIFQYYREEENGRGNFPPRFSGLQFPNYSSELNVNALELDDSALYLCASSFGLAGNYEQYFGPGTRLTVT.

This clone was counted between two and nine times. This chain connects TRBV27 to TRBJ1-1; TRBD1 aligns across 7 bases. V trimming: 2 bases; J trimming: 0 bases; junction bases outside the gene matches: 6. CDR1 and CDR2 (germline): MNHEY, SMNVEV (reference sequence). CDR3 length equals 16 residues. This CDR3 is CASSLDRVALNTEAFF. The CDR3 DNA reads as TGTGCCAGCAGTTTAGACAGGGTCGCATTGAACACTGAAGCTTTCTTT.

This chain links TRBV6-5 with TRBJ1-1, with D uncertain. From germline, CDR1 is MNHEY and CDR2 SVGAGI. CDR3 size: 14 residues. With 4 bases removed from V and 5 bases from J, the gap between germline ends came to 14 bases. CDR3 region: CASSWGGGLTEAFF. As DNA, the CDR3 is TGTGCCAGCAGTTGGGGTGGAGGTTTGACTGAAGCTTTCTTT.